This T cell receptor beta chain comes out of a study of blood T cells in healthy people across ages. Trimming removed 10 bases at V and 2 bases at J, with 12 bases between. CDR1 MNHEY and CDR2 SVGEGT come from the germline V gene. The CDR3 is made up of 12 amino acids. Primed by a sample-barcoded 5' primer and a J-beta primer mix, a second PCR proceeded for about 6 to 11 cycles. TCRdb called the 5' RACE reads again in MiXCR, with one record for every CDR3 protein. Of fewer than 700,000 distinct CDR3 sequences listed, 40% to 45% are singletons. This TCR derives from a man of 80 years or more in good health. This rearrangement joins TRBV6-2 or TRBV6-3 to TRBJ2-7, with D unclear. The sample taken for sequencing was blood. CDR3 in amino acids: CATRKHPYEQYF. DNA for the CDR3: TGTGCCACCCGTAAACATCCCTACGAGCAGTACTTC.